Listed here is a single T cell receptor (beta chain). Some clones are missing from TCRdb's copy, which holds only in-frame ones; the method was immunoSEQ multiplex PCR. The sample carries 130,000 or so clones, just over 85% recorded once. CDR3 length equals 14 residues. Trimming removed 0 bases from V and 5 bases from J, with 6 bases in between. The germline V gene encodes CDR1 SGHRS and CDR2 YFSETQ. The data stem from a study of T cell responses to AZD1222 COVID-19 vaccine. J is TRBJ1-6 and V is TRBV5-1, with D uncertain. The material was peripheral blood, obtained on day 0 of AZD1222 vaccination. The origin of this receptor is an adult in good health. The CDR3, as DNA: TGCGCCAGCAGCTTGGTGGAGGATAATTCACCCCTCCACTTT. It specifies CASSLVEDNSPLHF.